The 30 T cell receptor beta chains below were found in one sample sequenced in a study of neurological immune-mediated disorders. MiXCR, run by TCRdb on the 5' RACE reads, gives a single entry per CDR3 protein. The sample yields roughly 100,000 distinct CDR3 sequences, approximately 10% seen once. The time point was: longitudinal time-point 3. The sample consisted of PBMCs. These receptors were taken from a female donor with HTLV-1-associated myelopathy (HAM/TSP).

This clonotype was detected ten times or more. This chain uses TRBV20-1 with TRBJ2-3; D is undetermined. The germline V gene has CDR1 DFQATT and CDR2 SNEGSKA (reference sequence). The ends were cut back, 1 base at V and 6 bases at J, with 20 bases in the middle. The CDR3 covers 16 residues. For the CDR3, the DNA is TGCAGTGCTAGAGGACTTAATGTAGGAGCACGTGATACGCAGTATTTT. Translated: CSARGLNVGARDTQYF.

This clonotype was observed a handful of times. The chain links TRBV29-1 to TRBJ2-7; the D gene is possibly TRBD2 (5 bases). With 4 bases removed from V and 5 bases from J, the gap between germline ends came to 12 bases. This CDR3 is 12 amino acids long. Germline assignment: CDR1 SQVTM and CDR2 ANQGSEA. CDR3 protein: CSVGEGTHEQYF. The CDR3 coding sequence is TGCAGCGTTGGTGAGGGTACCCACGAGCAGTACTTC.

About this clonotype itself: One junction end does not reproduce the germline sequence, and a read error may be involved. The genes are TRBV28 and TRBJ2-3, with D uncertain. CDR1 and CDR2 from the germline V gene are MDHEN and SYDVKM. The CDR3 is 14 residues long. CDR3 coding DNA: TGTACCAGCAGTTTACTCGGAAGGCCAGATACGCAGTATTTT. Its protein product is CTSSLLGRPDTQYF.

This rearrangement joins TRBV5-6 to TRBJ2-7, with TRBD2 matching over 10 bases. The germline CDR1 and CDR2 sequences are SGHDT and YYEEEE. J was trimmed by 2 bases and V by 0 bases; bases with no gene match: 2. The length of the CDR3 is 15 residues. CDR3 in DNA: TGTGCCAGCAGCTTGGGGCTAGCGGGGGCCTACGAGCAGTACTTC. Its translation: CASSLGLAGAYEQYF.

This clonotype was detected many times. V gene TRBV5-1 combines with J gene TRBJ2-1; 7 nucleotides match TRBD1. J gave up 2 bases and V 0 bases, and 8 bases lay outside the gene matches. Per germline, CDR1 SGHRS and CDR2 YFSETQ. The CDR3 runs 17 residues. The CDR3 bases are TGCGCCAGCAGCTTGGTCCGGGACAGTGAGACCTACAATGAGCAGTTCTTC. This encodes CASSLVRDSETYNEQFF.

This clonotype was picked up many times. The genes are TRBV27 and TRBJ1-1; a weak D match, TRBD1 (5 bases). With 2 bases removed from V and 5 bases from J, the gap between germline ends came to 9 bases. The CDR3 is made up of 13 amino acids. Germline CDR1 is MNHEY and CDR2 is SMNVEV (reference sequence). CDR3 bases: TGTGCCAGCAGTTTAAATCGGGGGACTGAAGCTTTCTTT. Its translation: CASSLNRGTEAFF.

In its sample, this clonotype was seen many times. The J gene is TRBJ2-3, the V gene TRBV18; a weak D match, TRBD1 (5 bases). CDR3 length: 15 amino acids. Trimming pared 1 base from V and 3 bases from J, leaving 11 bases between. Germline CDR1 is KGHSH and CDR2 is LQKENI. The CDR3 sequence: CASSPRQGLTDTQYF. As DNA, the CDR3 is TGTGCCAGCTCACCACGGCAGGGCTTGACAGATACGCAGTATTTT. Combining the CDR3 with reference TRBV18 and TRBJ2-3 gives the whole variable domain NAGVMQNPRHLVRRRGQEARLRCSPMKGHSHVYWYRQLPEEGLKFMVYLQKENIIDESGMPKERFSAEFPKEGPSILRIQQVVRGDSAAYFCASSPRQGLTDTQYFGPGTRLTVL.

This clonotype was observed many times. The rearrangement uses TRBV7-2 and TRBJ2-3; 10 positions match TRBD1. The CDR3 covers 16 residues. Germline CDR1 is SGHTA and CDR2 is FQGNSA. V shed 3 bases, J shed 3 bases, and the junction held 6 bases outside the gene matches. This CDR3 reads CASSFTWTGGTDTQYF. The CDR3 nucleotides read TGTGCCAGCAGCTTCACCTGGACAGGGGGGACAGATACGCAGTATTTT.

At least ten counts were recorded for this clonotype. V usage is TRBV2 and J usage is TRBJ2-2; D might be TRBD1 (7 bases). CDR3 length equals 16 residues. With 10 bases removed from V and 7 bases from J, the gap between germline ends came to 25 bases. Germline CDR1 reads SNHLY; CDR2 reads FYNNEI. CDR3 loop: CATPRGTGVTIGELFF. The CDR3 DNA sequence: TGTGCCACCCCGCGGGGCACAGGGGTTACTATCGGGGAGCTGTTTTTT.

This clonotype was seen at least ten times. Relative to the germline gene, one junction end is altered; a read error may explain this. The V and J genes are TRBV15 and TRBJ2-7; D gene ambiguous. The CDR3 loop spans 15 amino acids. CDR1 LNHNV and CDR2 YYDKDF come from the germline V gene (reference sequence). The CDR3 sequence: CATSRQPQTTYEQYF. Here the CDR3 DNA reads TGTGCTACCAGCAGACAACCTCAGACAACCTACGAGCAGTACTTC.

This clonotype occurred many times. The chain recombines TRBV4-1 with TRBJ2-7; TRBD1 matches at 7 bases. J was trimmed by 8 bases and V by 0 bases; bases with no gene match: 10. Germline V gives CDR1 MGHRA, CDR2 YSYEKL. The CDR3 is made up of 15 amino acids. CDR3 DNA sequence: TGCGCCAGCAGCCAAGAAATCGCAGGGGGTTACAAGCAGTACTTC. Its translation is CASSQEIAGGYKQYF.

This clonotype was seen once. The gene calls are TRBV30 and TRBJ2-2, with 9 nucleotides matching TRBD1. There are 14 residues in the CDR3. Germline V gene data show CDR1 as GTSNPN and CDR2 as SVGIG (reference sequence). Trimming took 7 bases from V and 2 from J; bases not matched to a gene: 5. CDR3: CASPGQGNTGELFF. The CDR3, as DNA: TGTGCCTCTCCGGGACAGGGTAACACCGGGGAGCTGTTTTTT. Complete variable domain (other parts from reference TRBV30 and TRBJ2-2): SQTIHQWPATLVQPVGSPLSLECTVEGTSNPNLYWYRQAAGRGLQLLFYSVGIGQISSEVPQNLSASRPQDRQFILSSKKLLLSDSGFYLCASPGQGNTGELFFGEGSRLTVL.

This clonotype was seen at least ten times. The CDR3 loop reads CASSWDSAGEQYF. CDR3 DNA: TGCGCCAGCAGCTGGGACTCCGCCGGAGAGCAGTACTTC. The V and J genes are TRBV5-1 and TRBJ2-7; D possibly corresponds to TRBD2 (6 bases). The CDR3 spans 13 residues. V lost 3 bases and J 7 bases, leaving 14 bases between the germline ends. Germline V gene sequence: CDR1 SGHRS, CDR2 YFSETQ.

Many counts were recorded for this clonotype. The rearrangement links TRBV7-2 to TRBJ2-2; TRBD2 matches at 8 bases. Germline CDR1 SGHTA, CDR2 FQGNSA. The length of the CDR3 is 15 residues. J was trimmed by 5 bases and V by 1 base; bases with no gene match: 3. CDR3 region: CASSLVQRGTGELFF. The CDR3 nucleotides are TGTGCCAGCAGCTTAGTCCAGCGGGGGACCGGGGAGCTGTTTTTT.

In this sample, this clonotype turned up many times. The V gene is TRBV28, the J gene TRBJ1-2, with D possibly TRBD1 on 5 matching bases. Per germline, CDR1 MDHEN and CDR2 SYDVKM. The V end was cut by 6 bases, the J end by 8 bases, with 22 bases between. The CDR3 is 15 residues long. CDR3 loop: CASSLDRGGSVGYTF. The CDR3 region has the DNA TGTGCCAGCAGCCTCGATCGCGGGGGTAGTGTCGGCTACACCTTC.

There are many counts of this clonotype. V is TRBV4-1 and J is TRBJ1-2; TRBD1 matches at 8 bases. The germline gives CDR1 MGHRA, CDR2 YSYEKL. This CDR3 is 15 amino acids long. The J segment lost 2 bases and the V segment lost 5 bases, leaving 7 bases of the junction unmatched. The CDR3 DNA sequence: TGCGCCAGCAGCTCCCCTGACAGGGGCAACTATGGCTACACCTTC. Translating it yields CASSSPDRGNYGYTF.

This clonotype was observed at least ten times. The chain joins TRBV3-1 to TRBJ1-4; D unresolved. Looked up from germline, CDR1 is LGHDT and CDR2 is YNNKEL (reference sequence). The CDR3 is made up of 14 amino acids. V lost 6 bases, J lost 3 bases, and 11 bases lay in between. For the CDR3, the DNA is TGTGCCAGCAGTATGACGGTGGCTAATGAAAAACTGTTTTTT. It yields the protein CASSMTVANEKLFF.

In this sample, this clonotype turned up many times. The genes are TRBV20-1 and TRBJ2-6; 8 positions agree with TRBD2. CDR1 is DFQATT, CDR2 SNEGSKA, per germline (reference sequence). After removal of 5 bases from V and 1 base from J, the junction contained 4 bases not matched to a gene. This CDR3 contains 15 residues. The CDR3 spells CSAHGGGSGANVLTF. The CDR3 DNA reads as TGCAGTGCTCACGGGGGGGGATCTGGGGCCAACGTCCTGACTTTC.

This clonotype was found a few times. The chain employs TRBV5-1 and TRBJ2-1, with 8 bases matching TRBD1. The J segment lost 8 bases and the V segment lost 2 bases, leaving 3 bases of the junction unmatched. Germline V CDR1 and CDR2: SGHRS, YFSETQ. This CDR3 is 13 amino acids long. The CDR3 here is CASSFQGADEQFF. In DNA form, the CDR3 reads TGCGCCAGCAGCTTCCAGGGGGCTGATGAGCAGTTCTTC.

The rearrangement uses TRBV5-1 and TRBJ2-2; 7 nucleotides agree with TRBD2. The germline V gene has CDR1 SGHRS and CDR2 YFSETQ. V was clipped by 4 bases and J by 6 bases; unmatched bases: 9. This CDR3 is 15 amino acids long. DNA of the CDR3: TGCGCCAGCAGCCCGAAGATGGGGGGGTCCGGGGAGCTGTTTTTT. It specifies CASSPKMGGSGELFF.

In its sample, this clonotype was seen many times. J is TRBJ1-1 and V is TRBV7-7; D is unresolved. The CDR3 is 13 amino acids. Deletions cut 2 bases from V and 0 bases from J, with 4 bases between. CDR1 is SSHAT, CDR2 FNYEAQ, per germline (reference sequence). CDR3 nucleotide sequence: TGTGCCAGCAGCTTATCGGTGAACACTGAAGCTTTCTTT. Translating gives CASSLSVNTEAFF. Supplemented by reference TRBV7-7 and TRBJ1-1, the full variable domain reads GAGVSQSPRYKVTKRGQDVTLRCDPISSHATLYWYQQALGQGPEFLTYFNYEAQPDKSGLPSDRFSAERPEGSISTLTIQRTEQRDSAMYRCASSLSVNTEAFFGQGTRLTVV.

This clonotype was detected many times. This chain links TRBV20-1 with TRBJ2-5; TRBD1 matches 8 bases. This CDR3 is built from 13 residues. With V trimmed by 4 bases and J by 0 bases, 1 base remained unmatched. CDR1 and CDR2 from the germline V gene are DFQATT and SNEGSKA (reference sequence). This CDR3 reads CSAIRGHQETQYF. Here the CDR3 DNA reads TGCAGTGCTATCAGGGGGCACCAAGAGACCCAGTACTTC.

This clonotype was recorded many times. The chain's CDR3 is CAIRVGGYNEQFF. In nucleotides, the CDR3 is TGTGCCATCAGAGTTGGGGGTTACAATGAGCAGTTCTTC. The chain links TRBV10-3 to TRBJ2-1; the D gene could be TRBD1 or TRBD2 (5 bases each). Germline V gives CDR1 ENHRY, CDR2 SYGVKD. V gave up 6 bases and J gave up 4 bases, with 10 bases separating them. CDR3 length: 13 amino acids.

This clonotype was counted many times. This sequence joins TRBV7-8 and TRBJ1-1, with 7 bases fitting TRBD1. CDR1 is SGHVS and CDR2 is FQNEAQ in the germline V gene. This CDR3 contains 12 residues. Trimming cost V 6 bases and J 5 bases; bases outside gene matches: 3. The CDR3 region has the DNA TGTGCCAGCAGTTCGACAGGGACTGAAGCTTTCTTT. This translates into CASSSTGTEAFF.

This clonotype was observed at least ten times. The rearrangement uses TRBV12-3 or TRBV12-4 and TRBJ2-7; 8 positions match TRBD1. J lost 6 bases, V lost 5 bases, and 15 bases had no gene match. The CDR3 runs to 16 residues. The CDR3 DNA reads TGTGCCAGCAGTGACAGGGGTCTAGGGGGTTTTTCCGAGCAGTACTTC. Translated: CASSDRGLGGFSEQYF.

Many counts were recorded for this clonotype. J is TRBJ2-7 and V is TRBV5-1, with no clear D. Per the germline V gene, CDR1 is SGHRS and CDR2 is YFSETQ. The CDR3 runs 13 residues. V dropped 4 bases and J dropped 5 bases, with 13 bases sitting between them. CDR3 amino acids: CASSPGVRDEQYF. The CDR3 DNA sequence: TGCGCCAGCAGCCCCGGAGTTCGGGACGAGCAGTACTTC.

This clonotype was seen repeatedly, ten times or more. V usage is TRBV10-3 and J usage is TRBJ2-7; possibly TRBD1 or TRBD2 for D (5 bases each). Trimming shortened V by 9 bases and J by 3 bases, and 12 bases separated the two germline ends. The CDR3 spans 12 residues. Germline values: CDR1 ENHRY, CDR2 SYGVKD. CDR3 sequence: CAIRRDHYEQYF. In DNA form, the CDR3 reads TGTGCCATAAGACGGGACCACTACGAGCAGTACTTC.

This clonotype was seen many times. The chain couples TRBV5-1 to TRBJ2-3; D possibly corresponds to TRBD1 (6 bases). The CDR3 contains 16 residues. Germline loops: CDR1 SGHRS, CDR2 YFSETQ. Trimming removed 0 bases at V and 6 bases at J, with 17 bases between. The CDR3: CASSLDGGANPDTQYF. The CDR3 DNA is TGCGCCAGCAGCTTGGATGGGGGCGCGAATCCGGATACGCAGTATTTT.

About this clonotype itself: This may come from a read error, since a much larger clone is one base off. This sequence joins TRBV5-6 and TRBJ2-3, with 7 bases identical to TRBD1. The CDR3 contains 16 residues. V shed 4 bases, J shed 2 bases, and the junction held 10 bases outside the gene matches. The V gene's germline CDR1 is SGHDT and CDR2 YYEEEE. CDR3 sequence: CASSILEGADTDTQYF. The CDR3 DNA is TGTGCCAGCAGCATATTAGAGGGGGCCGACACAGATACGCAGTATTTT. Drawing the rest from reference TRBV5-6 and TRBJ2-3, the complete variable domain is DAGVTQSPTHLIKTRGQQVTLRCSPKSGHDTVSWYQQALGQGPQFIFQYYEEEERQRGNFPDRFSGHQFPNYSSELNVNALLLGDSALYLCASSILEGADTDTQYFGPGTRLTVL.

There are many counts of this clonotype. The chain employs TRBV7-2 and TRBJ2-7, with D possibly matching TRBD1 (5 bases). CDR1 is SGHTA and CDR2 is FQGNSA in the germline V gene. V was cut by 0 bases and J by 4 bases, with 10 bases left in between. CDR3 size: 14 residues. CDR3 nucleotides: TGTGCCAGCAGCTTAGCAGGGGTCGCTTACGAGCAGTACTTC. It is translated as CASSLAGVAYEQYF.